This T cell receptor (beta chain) comes out of a study of human T cells and chemical hapten exposure. Time point given: pre-sensitization, week 0. Specified treatment: therapeutic diphenylcyclopropenone sensitization with weekly scalp DPC. One entry per CDR3 protein results from TCRdb running MiXCR on the RACE reads. The sample carries approximately 370,000 distinct CDR3 sequences, around 5% recorded once. The specimen comprised whole blood, sampled in connection with sensitization to the hapten diphenylcyclopropenone (DPC). This TCR was recovered from a woman under 30 with alopecia areata. Some clones in this sample may be carry-over from other donors' samples.

The CDR3 region has the DNA TGTGCCAGCAGCTTGGAGAGGAGCGGGGGGTACCAAGAGACCCAGTACTTC. It is translated as CASSLERSGGYQETQYF. The chain is built from TRBV5-5 and TRBJ2-5; 9 bases agree with TRBD2. CDR3 length equals 17 residues. V was clipped by 0 bases and J by 0 bases; unmatched bases: 6. Per the germline V gene, CDR1 is SGHKS and CDR2 is YYEKEE (reference sequence).